The sequence of this T cell receptor (beta chain) was determined in a study of blood T cell repertoires in COVID-19. Across the study: Acute-phase and convalescent COVID-19 samples originated in the United States, Italy and Spain. Sample material is recorded as cDNA or gDNA derived from T cells, B-cell-depleted T cells, or PBMCs.

The V gene end was trimmed by 3 bases and the J gene end by 7 bases; junction bases not matched to a gene: 4. CDR1 is SGHRS and CDR2 is YFSETQ in the germline V gene. This CDR3 has 14 amino acids. The authors' processing: Nucleated cell counts were estimated from reference gene primer amplification. Sequencing used immunoSEQ multiplex PCR; TCRdb keeps in-frame clones, though not all of them. V, J and clone size derive from that table, while D and trimming were established from the DNA sequence. Here the sample spans around 190,000 clones, more than 75% being singletons. The chain has TRBV5-1 and TRBJ1-6; TRBD1 aligns across 7 bases. This sequence originates from a human donor in a cohort sampled during active COVID-19. The specimen was peripheral blood. This chain's CDR3 is CASSSGQPNSPLHF. For the CDR3, the DNA is TGCGCCAGCAGCTCGGGACAGCCGAATTCACCCCTCCACTTT.